This TCR beta chain was retrieved from a study of T cell responses to AZD1222 COVID-19 vaccine. Findings of the study overall: Reportedly, close to half of spike-specific TCRs are directed against unmutated variant regions.

With regard to this clone: The antigen is not known.

Trimming took 3 bases from V and 7 from J, leaving 13 bases between them. The CDR3 runs 14 residues. Germline loops: CDR1 MDHEN, CDR2 SYDVKM. Assay: immunoSEQ multiplex PCR; the TCRdb copy retains only in-frame clones and omits some. The repertoire holds more than 80,000 clones, with around 88% as singletons. The chain couples TRBV28 to TRBJ1-5, with D uncertain. This sequence originates from an adult in good health. The sample consisted of peripheral blood, taken on day 0 of MenACWY control vaccination. The CDR3: CASSLGPAGQPQHF. The CDR3 nucleotides are TGTGCCAGCAGTTTGGGTCCCGCCGGGCAGCCCCAGCATTTT.